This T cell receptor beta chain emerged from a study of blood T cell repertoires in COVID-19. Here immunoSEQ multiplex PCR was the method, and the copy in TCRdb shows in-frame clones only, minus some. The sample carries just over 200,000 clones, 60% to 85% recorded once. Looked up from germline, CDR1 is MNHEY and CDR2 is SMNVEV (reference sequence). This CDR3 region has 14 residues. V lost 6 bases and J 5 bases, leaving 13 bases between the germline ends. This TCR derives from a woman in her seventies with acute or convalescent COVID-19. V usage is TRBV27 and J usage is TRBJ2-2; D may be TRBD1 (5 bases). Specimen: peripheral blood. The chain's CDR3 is CASSSTTETGELFF. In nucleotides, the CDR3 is TGTGCCAGCAGCTCAACGACAGAAACCGGGGAGCTGTTTTTT.